The clone carrying this TCR beta chain has at least ten counts. This sample is part of a study of low-dose radiotherapy and immunotherapy resistance in tumors. The time point is: after trial treatment. The sample's treatment: LDRT plus nivolumab, ipilimumab, low-dose cyclophosphamide and aspirin (RACIN trial). Donors were treated with nivolumab, ipilimumab, aspirin, and low-dose cyclophosphamide and radiotherapy. Gene-specific TRAV and TRBV primers were used for first-strand cDNA, covering alpha and beta chains. PCR amplification of the TCRs was performed with Phusion for 15 to 25 PCR cycles, and it relied on a constant-region primer together with a V-primer adapter. TCRdb re-called the reads through MiXCR, storing one row per CDR3 protein. The sample yields around 100,000 distinct CDR3 sequences, 20% to 25% seen once. The sequences come from PBMCs, collected after low-dose radiotherapy plus immunotherapy. The TCR originated in a male donor with prostate cancer.

The CDR3 loop reads CASRIRQRGDQETQYF. In nucleotides, the CDR3 is TGTGCCAGCAGAATTCGACAACGCGGAGACCAAGAGACCCAGTACTTC. The chain has TRBV6-2 or TRBV6-3 and TRBJ2-5, with no clear D. CDR1 and CDR2 (germline): MNHEY, SVGEGT. The V end lost 6 bases, the J end lost 0 bases, and 17 bases lay between the germline ends. The CDR3 is 16 amino acids.